Here is one T cell receptor beta chain with its context. The entry originates in a study of cytomegalovirus exposure and HLA in healthy donors. Primers included in the PCR were 60 Vbeta and 13 Jbeta primers. The data were produced by immunoSEQ multiplex PCR, yet TCRdb's version contains in-frame clones alone and is incomplete. Altogether roughly 110,000 clones are present, over 55% being singletons, with the ten largest covering less than 3.5%. The germline gives CDR1 ENHRY, CDR2 SYGVKD. The CDR3 covers 13 residues. V dropped 0 bases and J dropped 5 bases, with 7 bases sitting between them. The source material was PBMCs. The TCR sequence derives from a female donor in good health and CMV-seronegative. The rearrangement uses TRBV10-3 and TRBJ2-5; D is perhaps TRBD2 (5 bases). The CDR3 coding sequence is TGTGCCATCAGTGAGTCATCGGGGGAGACCCAGTACTTC. It yields the protein CAISESSGETQYF.